The entry below gives a single T cell receptor (beta chain) sequence along with its context. Its antigen is not identified. TCRdb called the RT-PCR reads again in MiXCR, with one record for every CDR3 protein. The sample has 450,000 to 600,000 distinct CDR3 sequences, about 17% seen once. The CDR3 length is 14 residues. V was trimmed by 5 bases and J by 7 bases, leaving 15 bases between them. The data were taken from a study of response to subunit inactivated influenza vaccine. Study results and limitations: A suggestion made by the authors is that each seasonal influenza vaccination recruits few new T cells.

The source was CD4+ T cells sorted from PBMCs, collected less than 25 months after vaccination. The chain carries TRBV12-3 or TRBV12-4 and TRBJ2-1, with D possibly being TRBD1 or TRBD2 (5 bases each). This clonotype originated in a man aged 45-69 years who received an inactivated influenza vaccine. This CDR3 reads CASSTGRGVNEQFF. The CDR3, as DNA: TGTGCCAGCAGTACGGGGCGAGGGGTGAATGAGCAGTTCTTC.